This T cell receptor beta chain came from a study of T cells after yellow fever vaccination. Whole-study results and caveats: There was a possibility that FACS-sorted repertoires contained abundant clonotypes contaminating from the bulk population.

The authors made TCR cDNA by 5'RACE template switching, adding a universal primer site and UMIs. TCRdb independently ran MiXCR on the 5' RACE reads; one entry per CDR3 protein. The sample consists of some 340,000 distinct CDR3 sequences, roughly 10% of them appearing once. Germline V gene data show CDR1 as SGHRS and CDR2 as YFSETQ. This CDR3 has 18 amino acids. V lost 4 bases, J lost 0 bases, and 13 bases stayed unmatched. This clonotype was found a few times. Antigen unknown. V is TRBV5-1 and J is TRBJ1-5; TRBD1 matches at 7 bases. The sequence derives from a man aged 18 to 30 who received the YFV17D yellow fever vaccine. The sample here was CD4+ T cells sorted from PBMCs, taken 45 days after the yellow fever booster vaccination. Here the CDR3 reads CASSPGTAAMDSNQPQHF. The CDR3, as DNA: TGCGCCAGCAGCCCGGGGACAGCAGCTATGGATAGCAATCAGCCCCAGCATTTT.